This entry concerns a single T cell receptor beta chain. The target antigen is unknown. These data come from a study of T-cell reconstitution after alpha-beta-depleted transplantation in children. Regarding the study as a whole: From newly produced T cells came most of the T-cell counts and diversity one year after transplant. The high TCRbeta diversity at day 60 in some patients came from surviving recipient T cells and thymic progenitors.

Preparation of the TCRbeta library used unique molecular identifiers. Each CDR3 protein is one row after TCRdb ran MiXCR on the PCR reads. The data show around 440,000 distinct CDR3 sequences, 16% seen once. CDR1 SGHDT and CDR2 YYEEEE come from the germline V gene. The CDR3 runs to 15 residues. V shed 4 bases and J shed 0 bases, with 10 bases lying between them. This chain links TRBV5-6 with TRBJ2-2; D is perhaps TRBD1 (5 bases). Material: PBMCs, mostly from graft donor cells, obtained 360 days after TCRalphabeta/CD19-depleted stem cell transplant. The sequence was collected from a boy younger than two who had a stem cell transplant for Wiskott-Aldrich syndrome, so the T cells may come from the graft donor. The CDR3 sequence is CASSDRTTNTGELFF. Here the CDR3 DNA reads TGTGCCAGCAGCGACCGGACAACGAACACCGGGGAGCTGTTTTTT.